The clone carrying this T cell receptor beta chain was detected only once. Germline lookup yields CDR1 MNHNY and CDR2 SVGAGI (reference sequence). V lost 3 bases, J lost 5 bases, and 10 bases lay in between. The length of the CDR3 is 14 residues. This specimen belongs to a study of T cell changes during pregnancy in multiple sclerosis. Using immunoSEQ multiplex PCR, the repertoire was profiled, and TCRdb retains in-frame clones only, with some absent. The table includes about 70,000 clones, around 92% detected once. V and J are TRBV6-6 and TRBJ2-2; weak D call: TRBD1 (5 bases). The clonotype comes from a female donor in good health, enrolled as a control in a pregnancy study. The sample in question was CD8+ T cells from peripheral blood mononuclear cells, obtained in the third trimester of pregnancy. The CDR3 DNA reads TGTGCCAGCAGTTATCGTGCAGGGACCGGGGAGCTGTTTTTT. As protein: CASSYRAGTGELFF.